This entry lists 14 T cell receptor beta chains sequenced from one sample in a study of cytomegalovirus exposure and HLA in healthy donors. Amplification used 60 Vbeta primers and 13 Jbeta primers. Data came from immunoSEQ multiplex PCR; TCRdb stores just in-frame clones and leaves some out. Of some 130,000 clones listed, around 77% are singletons. Sequencing was performed on PBMCs. The source is a man aged 25-40 years in good health and CMV-seronegative.

With respect to this clone: In the same sample, other DNA sequences code for this CDR3. The chain recombines TRBV10-1 with TRBJ2-3; 12 nucleotides align to TRBD2. Unmatched junction bases numbered 2, after V lost 2 bases and J lost 5 bases. CDR3 length: 15 amino acids. The germline gives CDR1 WNHNN, CDR2 SYGVQD (reference sequence). CDR3 nucleotides: TGCGCCAGCAGTGAGCTAGCGGGAGGGGTAGATACGCAGTATTTT. Its translation is CASSELAGGVDTQYF.

The chain uses TRBV21-1 and TRBJ1-1; the tabulated D call, TRBD1, remains unverified against the DNA. TRBV21-1 is classified as a pseudogene. The CDR3 length is 14 residues. The CDR3 coding sequence is TGTGCCAGCAGGCCGGGACAGGGTCCCACTGAAGCTTTCTTT. Its protein is CASRPGQGPTEAFF.

This clone has a handful of counts. The rearrangement joins TRBV4-1 to TRBJ2-3; TRBD2 aligns across 12 bases. The CDR3 contains 18 residues. V lost 1 base, J lost 1 base, and 6 bases stayed unmatched. CDR1 is MGHRA and CDR2 is YSYEKL in the germline V gene. The CDR3 spells CASSQVRLAGVGTDTQYF. DNA for the CDR3: TGCGCCAGCAGCCAAGTCCGACTAGCGGGAGTTGGCACAGATACGCAGTATTTT.

The V gene is TRBV28, the J gene TRBJ1-2; TRBD1 matches 10 bases. Germline trimming cut 5 bases from V and 3 bases from J; bases unmatched to any gene: 9. This CDR3 region has 16 residues. CDR1 is MDHEN, CDR2 SYDVKM, per germline. CDR3 sequence: CASSKSGTGADYGYTF. CDR3 nucleotides: TGTGCCAGCAGTAAAAGTGGGACAGGGGCAGACTATGGCTACACCTTC.

The chain joins TRBV6-5 to TRBJ2-5, with D unclear. The germline gives CDR1 MNHEY, CDR2 SVGAGI. The CDR3 loop spans 12 amino acids. Trimming removed 0 bases from V and 4 bases from J, with 3 bases in between. CDR3 bases: TGTGCCAGCAGTTACTCGGCAGAGACCCAGTACTTC. It specifies CASSYSAETQYF.

The chain is built from TRBV5-4 and TRBJ1-3; D call uncertain. Trimming cost V 4 bases and J 0 bases, with 11 bases left between them. This CDR3 has 15 residues. The germline V gene has CDR1 SGHNT and CDR2 YYREEE (reference sequence). CDR3 sequence (DNA): TGTGCCAGCAGCACTGACTCCACCTCTGGAAACACCATATATTTT. Translating it yields CASSTDSTSGNTIYF. The variable domain in full, with the rest retrieved from reference TRBV5-4 and TRBJ1-3, is ETGVTQSPTHLIKTRGQQVTLRCSSQSGHNTVSWYQQALGQGPQFIFQYYREEENGRGNFPPRFSGLQFPNYSSELNVNALELDDSALYLCASSTDSTSGNTIYFGEGSWLTVV.

The rearrangement joins TRBV2 to TRBJ2-3; D might be TRBD2 (5 bases). Trimming took 6 bases from V and 3 from J, leaving 13 bases between them. The V gene's germline CDR1 is SNHLY and CDR2 FYNNEI. The CDR3 runs to 14 residues. The CDR3 loop is CASRREIETDTQYF. The CDR3 nucleotides read TGTGCCAGCAGAAGGGAGATAGAGACAGATACGCAGTATTTT.

The gene calls are TRBV29-1 and TRBJ2-7; 10 nucleotides match TRBD1. The CDR3 sequence is 13 residues long. V was pared by 7 bases and J by 2 bases, with 5 bases of the junction left unmatched. CDR1 and CDR2 from the germline V gene are SQVTM and ANQGSEA. For the CDR3, the DNA is TGCAGCGCCGGACAGGGGGGACCCTACGAGCAGTACTTC. Protein: CSAGQGGPYEQYF.

The chain employs TRBV28 and TRBJ1-2; 12 nucleotides agree with TRBD1. The CDR3 has 14 residues. Germline trimming cut 4 bases from V and 7 bases from J; bases unmatched to any gene: 4. Germline CDR1 MDHEN, CDR2 SYDVKM. The CDR3 loop reads CASSSGQGAGGYTF. The CDR3 bases are TGTGCCAGCAGTTCGGGACAGGGGGCAGGTGGCTACACCTTC.

J is TRBJ2-5 and V is TRBV27; weak D call: TRBD2 (8 bases). The CDR3 has 18 amino acids. Trimming left V 4 bases short and J 4 bases short, with 25 bases between. CDR1 is MNHEY, CDR2 SMNVEV, per germline (reference sequence). In DNA form, the CDR3 reads TGTGCCAGCAGTTCACAAAACAGGGGAGCAAGCGGGAGAGAGACCCAGTACTTC. Amino acid sequence: CASSSQNRGASGRETQYF.

This sequence joins TRBV4-2 and TRBJ1-2; D is unclear. This CDR3 region has 15 residues. V gave up 0 bases and J gave up 4 bases, with 12 bases separating them. Germline-derived CDR1 and CDR2 are LGHNA and YNFKEQ. CDR3 in DNA: TGTGCCAGCAGCCAAGACAGGTGGCTATCCTATGGCTACACCTTC. Encoded protein: CASSQDRWLSYGYTF.

V usage is TRBV2 and J usage is TRBJ1-2; 7 bases fit TRBD1. The CDR3 spans 14 residues. CDR1 is SNHLY and CDR2 is FYNNEI in the germline V gene. The V and J ends lost 8 bases and 2 bases, in that order; junction bases with no gene match: 8. CDR3 nucleotide sequence: TGTGCCAGCTCCGGGACAGTAAACAACTATGGCTACACCTTC. Translated: CASSGTVNNYGYTF. Together with reference TRBV2 and TRBJ1-2, the CDR3 gives the full variable domain: EPEVTQTPSHQVTQMGQEVILRCVPISNHLYFYWYRQILGQKVEFLVSFYNNEISEKSEIFDDQFSVERPDGSNFTLKIRSTKLEDSAMYFCASSGTVNNYGYTFGSGTRLTVV.

This clone has just a few counts. The J gene is TRBJ1-2, the V gene TRBV27; 12 bases map to TRBD1. The CDR3 contains 17 residues. Unmatched junction bases numbered 11, after V lost 2 bases and J lost 7 bases. The V gene's germline CDR1 is MNHEY and CDR2 SMNVEV (reference sequence). The CDR3, as DNA: TGTGCCAGCAGTTTAGCCCCCGAGGGACAGGGGGCGGCTGGCTACACCTTC. Translation: CASSLAPEGQGAAGYTF.

The genes are TRBV21-1 and TRBJ2-1; the DNA was not compared with TRBD2, the D call given in the table. TRBV21-1 is a documented pseudogene. The CDR3 runs 17 residues. The CDR3 sequence is CASSNRSGLAGADEQFF. The CDR3, as DNA: TGTGCCAGCAGCAATCGTTCAGGACTAGCGGGAGCTGATGAGCAGTTCTTC.